Below are 11 T cell receptor beta chains sequenced from a single sample in a study of cytomegalovirus exposure and HLA in healthy donors. The PCR ran on 60 Vbeta and 13 Jbeta primers. Profiling relied on immunoSEQ multiplex PCR, and the TCRdb table lists in-frame clones only, not all of them. Recorded here are roughly 120,000 clones; the top ten clones represent 2.5% to 3%. Sequencing was carried out using PBMCs. These receptors originate from a man aged 30 to 39 in good health and CMV-seronegative.

J is TRBJ1-4 and V is TRBV5-6; possible D gene TRBD1, 5 bases. This CDR3 contains 12 residues. Trimming took 4 bases from V and 12 from J, leaving 13 bases between them. Germline V gene data show CDR1 as SGHDT and CDR2 as YYEEEE. CDR3 in amino acids: CASSLSGSQLFF. DNA for the CDR3: TGTGCCAGCAGCCTTTCAGGGTCCCAACTGTTTTTT. Full variable domain (remainder filled in from reference TRBV5-6 and TRBJ1-4): DAGVTQSPTHLIKTRGQQVTLRCSPKSGHDTVSWYQQALGQGPQFIFQYYEEEERQRGNFPDRFSGHQFPNYSSELNVNALLLGDSALYLCASSLSGSQLFFGSGTQLSVL.

The rearrangement uses TRBV27 and TRBJ2-7; D not certain. Trimming stripped 3 bases from V and 3 bases from J, with 12 bases between. CDR3 length: 14 amino acids. Germline V gene lookup returns CDR1 MNHEY and CDR2 SMNVEV (reference sequence). The CDR3 here is CASSFSATGYEQYF. CDR3 nucleotides: TGTGCCAGCAGTTTTTCGGCGACGGGCTACGAGCAGTACTTC.

The chain has TRBV10-3 and TRBJ2-7, with 9 bases aligning to TRBD2. This CDR3 region has 14 residues. V was pared by 5 bases and J by 3 bases, with 5 bases of the junction left unmatched. Germline loops: CDR1 ENHRY, CDR2 SYGVKD. CDR3 loop: CAISKGREGYEQYF. Here the CDR3 DNA reads TGTGCCATCAGTAAGGGGCGGGAGGGCTACGAGCAGTACTTC.

The chain uses TRBV5-1 and TRBJ1-1; 8 bases map to TRBD1. The CDR3 totals 15 residues. V was clipped by 4 bases and J by 1 base; unmatched bases: 6. The germline V gene encodes CDR1 SGHRS and CDR2 YFSETQ. The CDR3 sequence is CASSQWTGPNTEAFF. The DNA for the CDR3 is TGCGCCAGCAGCCAATGGACAGGGCCGAACACTGAAGCTTTCTTT.

This chain uses TRBV9 with TRBJ1-2, with D uncertain. Trimming removed 0 bases from V and 6 bases from J, with 9 bases in between. Germline lookup yields CDR1 SGDLS and CDR2 YYNGEE. The CDR3 runs 13 residues. The CDR3 DNA is TGTGCCAGCAGCGTAGGCGGCGAGGATGGCTACACCTTC. This translates into CASSVGGEDGYTF.

J is TRBJ1-1 and V is TRBV11-2; D is ambiguous. Germline lookup yields CDR1 SGHAT and CDR2 FQNNGV. The CDR3 runs to 12 residues. V was clipped by 5 bases and J by 1 base, with 5 bases between them. This CDR3 reads CASSPGNTEAFF. Written as DNA, the CDR3 is TGTGCCAGCAGCCCAGGGAACACTGAAGCTTTCTTT.

The J gene is TRBJ1-6, the V gene TRBV10-1; maybe TRBD1 (5 bases). CDR1 is WNHNN and CDR2 is SYGVQD in the germline V gene (reference sequence). The V end was cut by 0 bases, the J end by 4 bases, with 13 bases between. The CDR3 contains 17 residues. The CDR3 DNA follows: TGCGCCAGCAGTGAGTCCCTTGGGGGGGAGTATAATTCACCCCTCCACTTT. Its translation is CASSESLGGEYNSPLHF.

V is TRBV15 and J is TRBJ1-4; TRBD1 might be the D (6 bases). Germline V gene sequence: CDR1 LNHNV, CDR2 YYDKDF (reference sequence). This CDR3 has 15 amino acids. V was clipped by 4 bases and J by 1 base, with 10 bases between them. The CDR3 protein is CATSTGVQTNEKLFF. The CDR3 region has the DNA TGTGCCACCAGCACAGGGGTTCAAACTAATGAAAAACTGTTTTTT. Combining the CDR3 with reference TRBV15 and TRBJ1-4 gives the whole variable domain DAMVIQNPRYQVTQFGKPVTLSCSQTLNHNVMYWYQQKSSQAPKLLFHYYDKDFNNEADTPDNFQSRRPNTSFCFLDIRSPGLGDTAMYLCATSTGVQTNEKLFFGSGTQLSVL.

The gene calls are TRBV7-8 and TRBJ1-4; 10 bases agree with TRBD1. Germline V CDR1 and CDR2: SGHVS, FQNEAQ. This CDR3 spans 18 amino acids. The V segment lost 1 base and the J segment 8 bases; nucleotides outside the gene matches: 13. CDR3 region: CASSLVAGQGPELEKLFF. The CDR3 DNA sequence: TGTGCCAGCAGCTTAGTGGCGGGACAGGGGCCAGAGTTGGAAAAACTGTTTTTT.

The chain carries TRBV27 and TRBJ1-1, with D perhaps TRBD1 (6 bases). This CDR3 is built from 16 residues. CDR1 MNHEY and CDR2 SMNVEV come from the germline V gene (reference sequence). V lost 7 bases, J lost 5 bases, and 23 bases lay in between. The CDR3 coding sequence is TGTGCCAGCACCCCTTCCGCAGGGGTGGGGTGGACTGAAGCTTTCTTT. Translation gives CASTPSAGVGWTEAFF.

This chain uses TRBV29-1 with TRBJ2-5; maybe TRBD1 (6 bases). Germline V CDR1 and CDR2: SQVTM, ANQGSEA. Deletions cut 4 bases from V and 2 bases from J, with 11 bases between. The CDR3 covers 13 residues. The CDR3 sequence: CSVGRTVQETQYF. DNA of the CDR3: TGCAGCGTTGGTAGGACAGTTCAAGAGACCCAGTACTTC.